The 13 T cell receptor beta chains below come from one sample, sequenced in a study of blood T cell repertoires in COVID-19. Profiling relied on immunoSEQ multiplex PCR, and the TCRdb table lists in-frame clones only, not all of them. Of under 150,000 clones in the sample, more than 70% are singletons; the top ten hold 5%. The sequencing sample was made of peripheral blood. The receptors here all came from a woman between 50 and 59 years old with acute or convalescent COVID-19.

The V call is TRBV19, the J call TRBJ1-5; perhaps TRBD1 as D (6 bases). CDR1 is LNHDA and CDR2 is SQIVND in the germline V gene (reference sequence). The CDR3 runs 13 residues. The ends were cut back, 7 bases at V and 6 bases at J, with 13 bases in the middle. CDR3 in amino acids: CASKRGGIQPQHF. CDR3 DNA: TGTGCCAGTAAAAGGGGGGGGATTCAGCCCCAGCATTTT.

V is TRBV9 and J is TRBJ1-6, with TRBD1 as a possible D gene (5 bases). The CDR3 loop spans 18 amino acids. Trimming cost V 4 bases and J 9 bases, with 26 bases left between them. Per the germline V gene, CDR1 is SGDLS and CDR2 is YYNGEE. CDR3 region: CASSPNSGGLGKSSPLHF. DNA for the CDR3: TGTGCCAGCAGCCCCAACTCCGGGGGTTTAGGGAAAAGTTCACCCCTCCACTTT.

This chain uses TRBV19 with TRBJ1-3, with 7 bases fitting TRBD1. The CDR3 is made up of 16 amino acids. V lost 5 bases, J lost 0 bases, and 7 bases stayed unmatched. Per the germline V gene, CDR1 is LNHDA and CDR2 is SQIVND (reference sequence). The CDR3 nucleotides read TGTGCCAGTAGTGGACGACAGGGACGCTCTGGAAACACCATATATTTT. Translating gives CASSGRQGRSGNTIYF.

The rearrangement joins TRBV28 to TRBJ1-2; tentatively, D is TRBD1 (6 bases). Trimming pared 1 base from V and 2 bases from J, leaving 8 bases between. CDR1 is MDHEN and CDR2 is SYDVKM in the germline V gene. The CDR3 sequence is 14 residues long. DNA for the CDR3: TGTGCCAGCAGTTTATCGCAGGGGAACTATGGCTACACCTTC. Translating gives CASSLSQGNYGYTF.

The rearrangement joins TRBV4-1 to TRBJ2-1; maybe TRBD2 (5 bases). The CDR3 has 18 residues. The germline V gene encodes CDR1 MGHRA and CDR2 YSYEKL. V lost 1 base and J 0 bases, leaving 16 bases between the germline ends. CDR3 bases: TGCGCCAGCAGCCAAGTATTCCCTAGCCAGAGCTCCTACAATGAGCAGTTCTTC. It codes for CASSQVFPSQSSYNEQFF.

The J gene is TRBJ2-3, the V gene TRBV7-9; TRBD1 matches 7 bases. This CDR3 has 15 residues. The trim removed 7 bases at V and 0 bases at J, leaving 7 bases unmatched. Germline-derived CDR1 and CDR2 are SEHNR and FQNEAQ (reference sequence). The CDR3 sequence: CASNSQGESTDTQYF. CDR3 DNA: TGTGCCAGCAACTCTCAGGGGGAAAGCACAGATACGCAGTATTTT.

The CDR3 sequence: CASTHPGAYNEQFF. CDR3 nucleotides: TGTGCCAGCACTCACCCCGGTGCCTACAATGAGCAGTTCTTC. The rearrangement uses TRBV7-2 and TRBJ2-1; D ambiguous. Trimming removed 7 bases from V and 2 bases from J, with 12 bases in between. Germline V gene data show CDR1 as SGHTA and CDR2 as FQGNSA. The CDR3 has 14 amino acids.

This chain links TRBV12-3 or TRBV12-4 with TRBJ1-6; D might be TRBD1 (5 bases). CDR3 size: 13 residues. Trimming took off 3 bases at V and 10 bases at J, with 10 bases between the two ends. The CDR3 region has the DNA TGTGCCAGCAGTTTTCAGGGTTCGTCACCCCTCCACTTT. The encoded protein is CASSFQGSSPLHF.

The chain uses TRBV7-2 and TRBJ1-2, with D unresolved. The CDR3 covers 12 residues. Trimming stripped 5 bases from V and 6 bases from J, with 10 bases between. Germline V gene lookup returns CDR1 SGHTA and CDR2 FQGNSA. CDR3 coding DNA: TGTGCCAGCAGCCCTTCCCCGGATGGCTACACCTTC. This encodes CASSPSPDGYTF.

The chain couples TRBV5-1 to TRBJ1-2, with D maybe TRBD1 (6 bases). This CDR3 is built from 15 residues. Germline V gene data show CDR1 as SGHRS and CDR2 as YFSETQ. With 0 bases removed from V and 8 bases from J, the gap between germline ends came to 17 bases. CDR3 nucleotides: TGCGCCAGCAGCTTGGCCGAGACAGGTCGTTTGGGCTACACCTTC. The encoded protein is CASSLAETGRLGYTF.

CDR3 protein: CASSSPTGFHGYTF. The CDR3 nucleotides are TGTGCCAGCAGTTCGCCCACAGGGTTTCATGGCTACACCTTC. The chain carries TRBV28 and TRBJ1-2; D may be TRBD1 (6 bases). Trimming pared 4 bases from V and 6 bases from J, leaving 15 bases between. This CDR3 region has 14 residues. Germline V CDR1 and CDR2: MDHEN, SYDVKM.

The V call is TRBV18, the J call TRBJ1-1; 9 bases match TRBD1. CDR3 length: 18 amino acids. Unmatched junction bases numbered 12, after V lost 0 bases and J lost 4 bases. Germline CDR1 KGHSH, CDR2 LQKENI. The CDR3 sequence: CASSPPSWDRVRGTEAFF. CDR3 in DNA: TGTGCCAGCTCACCACCGTCATGGGACAGGGTAAGAGGCACTGAAGCTTTCTTT. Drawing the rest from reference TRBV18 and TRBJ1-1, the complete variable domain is NAGVMQNPRHLVRRRGQEARLRCSPMKGHSHVYWYRQLPEEGLKFMVYLQKENIIDESGMPKERFSAEFPKEGPSILRIQQVVRGDSAAYFCASSPPSWDRVRGTEAFFGQGTRLTVV.

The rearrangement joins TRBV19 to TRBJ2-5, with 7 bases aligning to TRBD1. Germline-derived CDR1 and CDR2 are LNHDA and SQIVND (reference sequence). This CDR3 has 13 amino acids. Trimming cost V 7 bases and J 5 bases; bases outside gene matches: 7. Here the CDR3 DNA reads TGTGCCAGTACCACGACAGGGATTGAGACCCAGTACTTC. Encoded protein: CASTTTGIETQYF.